Sequencing of this TCR beta chain was carried out in a study of Graves' ophthalmopathy and Graves' hyperthyroidism. Study context: Before any treatment, peripheral blood was taken at the initial diagnosis. General study results and limits: Most thyroid clonotypes with frequency above 0.001 were detected in blood too.

Of note for this clonotype: The antigen remains undetermined.

Clinicians made diagnoses from clinical symptoms, serum thyroxine, TRAb, thyroid ultrasound and orbital computed tomography. Transcripts of RNA were the source for amplifying TCR beta CDR3 regions. First-round RT-PCR employed HTBI primers, with a second-round multiplex PCR after it. TCRdb analysed the multiplex PCR reads with MiXCR anew, one entry per CDR3 protein. This sample carries approximately 700,000 distinct CDR3 sequences, more than 40% of them seen once, and the ten largest clones take around 3.3%. CDR3 length: 14 residues. Germline V gene lookup returns CDR1 SGHRS and CDR2 YFSETQ. Trimming shortened V by 1 base and J by 4 bases, and 12 bases separated the two germline ends.

This sequence originates from an adult man with Graves' ophthalmopathy. Sequencing was carried out using peripheral blood. The rearrangement links TRBV5-1 to TRBJ2-7; D perhaps matches TRBD2 (5 bases). The CDR3 DNA sequence: TGCGCCAGCAGCTTGATGTCGGAGGCGTACGAGCAGTACTTC. Its protein product is CASSLMSEAYEQYF.